This T cell receptor (beta chain) was sequenced during a study of blood T cell repertoires in COVID-19. About the research overall: Donors in the United States, Italy and Spain gave samples during acute or convalescent COVID-19. T cells, B-cell-depleted T cells, or PBMCs supplied cDNA or gDNA.

This CDR3 has 18 residues. Germline V gives CDR1 MDHEN, CDR2 SYDVKM. V trimming: 10 bases; J trimming: 0 bases; junction bases outside the gene matches: 10. Authors' processing steps: The authors estimated nucleated cell counts from reference gene primer amplification. The repertoire was sequenced with immunoSEQ multiplex PCR; TCRdb's copy has only in-frame clones and lacks some. V and J calls and clone size are as listed in that table; D and trimming were resolved from the DNA. The data show some 250,000 clones, with 70% to 90% seen just once and 0.9% to 1% held by the top ten. This receptor was obtained from a woman aged 40 to 50 who had recovered from COVID-19. The V and J genes are TRBV28 and TRBJ2-3; 16 nucleotides agree with TRBD2. The sample consisted of peripheral blood. This chain's CDR3 is CATALGTSGRASTDTQYF. For the CDR3, the DNA is TGTGCCACCGCCCTCGGGACTAGCGGGAGGGCTAGCACAGATACGCAGTATTTT.